This T cell receptor beta chain was captured in a study of identical twins. Study-wide results and caveats: It was possible that invariant MAIT and iNKT cells partly confounded the zero-insertion analyses.

Each CDR3 protein is one row after TCRdb ran MiXCR on the 5' RACE reads. The sample yields around 570,000 distinct CDR3 sequences, around 9.6% seen once. This CDR3 contains 15 residues. The V gene lost 4 bases and the J gene lost 3 bases, with 15 bases spanning the gap. CDR1 SNHLY and CDR2 FYNNEI come from the germline V gene. On this clonotype: The target antigen is unknown.

These same data were also listed under a study on yellow fever vaccine responses in identical twins.

This TCR came from a woman aged 18-29 years in good health. The sample consisted of PBMCs. The chain recombines TRBV2 with TRBJ2-5; D is perhaps TRBD1 (5 bases). CDR3 DNA sequence: TGTGCCAGCAGTGGGGTTAGGGGTATGGAAGAGACCCAGTACTTC. Its translation is CASSGVRGMEETQYF.